Following are 28 T cell receptor beta chains from one sample sequenced in a study of blood T cell repertoires in COVID-19. Repertoires were generated with immunoSEQ multiplex PCR, while TCRdb's copy carries only in-frame clones and drops some. The sample holds more than 110,000 clones, around 80% seen once. The sequencing input was peripheral blood. The receptors were gathered from a woman older than 75 in a cohort sampled during active or convalescent COVID-19.

This chain connects TRBV4-2 to TRBJ1-4, with D uncertain. CDR3 length equals 17 residues. The V end lost 3 bases, the J end lost 0 bases, and 14 bases lay between the germline ends. Per germline, CDR1 LGHNA and CDR2 YNFKEQ. The chain's CDR3 is CASSHVTAVATNEKLFF. DNA of the CDR3: TGTGCCAGCAGCCACGTCACAGCAGTTGCAACTAATGAAAAACTGTTTTTT.

The chain combines TRBV19 with TRBJ1-2, with TRBD1 identical over 7 bases. The germline gives CDR1 LNHDA, CDR2 SQIVND (reference sequence). CDR3 length: 16 residues. The J segment lost 0 bases and the V segment lost 3 bases, leaving 7 bases of the junction unmatched. CDR3 DNA sequence: TGTGCCAGTAGTATCCAGGGGGATGTTCCTAACTATGGCTACACCTTC. As protein: CASSIQGDVPNYGYTF.

V and J are TRBV6-5 and TRBJ2-2; possibly TRBD1 for D (6 bases). Germline V gene data show CDR1 as MNHEY and CDR2 as SVGAGI. V lost 9 bases, J lost 8 bases, and 16 bases lay in between. The CDR3 covers 13 residues. CDR3 protein: CASLWGQDGELFF. The CDR3 bases are TGTGCCAGTCTCTGGGGACAAGATGGGGAGCTGTTTTTT.

V is TRBV5-6 and J is TRBJ2-2; D is possibly TRBD2 (6 bases). The CDR3 is made up of 17 amino acids. The germline V gene has CDR1 SGHDT and CDR2 YYEEEE. V lost 3 bases and J lost 3, with 18 bases in between. The CDR3 sequence is CASSWQPGRRDTGELFF. The CDR3 DNA follows: TGTGCCAGCAGCTGGCAACCAGGGAGGCGGGACACCGGGGAGCTGTTTTTT.

V and J are TRBV18 and TRBJ2-2, with 8 positions matching TRBD1. The germline CDR1 and CDR2 sequences are KGHSH and LQKENI. With 2 bases clipped from V and 6 bases from J, the junction kept 5 bases outside the gene matches. The CDR3 runs 15 residues. CDR3 protein: CASSPMTGASGELFF. The CDR3 DNA reads as TGTGCCAGCTCACCAATGACAGGGGCTTCCGGGGAGCTGTTTTTT.

The chain's CDR3 is CASRGGNEQFF. CDR3 bases: TGTGCCAGCAGGGGGGGGAATGAGCAGTTCTTC. The rearrangement uses TRBV11-2 and TRBJ2-1; 7 nucleotides align to TRBD2. The V gene end was trimmed by 6 bases and the J gene end by 7 bases; junction bases not matched to a gene: 0. This CDR3 is built from 11 residues. The germline V gene has CDR1 SGHAT and CDR2 FQNNGV.

The chain has TRBV19 and TRBJ1-2; the D is unclear. Between the trimmed V and J ends, which lost 3 bases and 1 base, there was a span of 3 bases. Germline V gene lookup returns CDR1 LNHDA and CDR2 SQIVND (reference sequence). The CDR3 has 12 residues. DNA for the CDR3: TGTGCCAGTAGTATGTATAACTATGGCTACACCTTC. Translation gives CASSMYNYGYTF.

This chain uses TRBV5-1 with TRBJ1-2, with D perhaps matching TRBD1 (5 bases). The CDR3 sequence is 13 residues long. Germline V lookup: CDR1 SGHRS, CDR2 YFSETQ. The V end lost 0 bases, the J end lost 6 bases, and 9 bases lay between the germline ends. CDR3: CASSLAGRHGYTF. Written as DNA, the CDR3 is TGCGCCAGCAGCTTGGCAGGGAGGCATGGCTACACCTTC.

The chain uses TRBV7-2 and TRBJ1-1; possibly TRBD1 for D (5 bases). The CDR3 loop spans 16 amino acids. Germline V gene lookup returns CDR1 SGHTA and CDR2 FQGNSA. The germline V and J ends were trimmed by 2 bases and 2 bases, with 15 bases remaining between them. The CDR3 DNA reads TGTGCCAGCAGCTTATGGGCAGGGAAATCTAACACTGAAGCTTTCTTT. Translated: CASSLWAGKSNTEAFF.

The chain joins TRBV7-6 to TRBJ2-2; D not certain. This CDR3 is built from 15 residues. Germline V lookup: CDR1 SGHVS, CDR2 FNYEAQ. The V end lost 2 bases, the J end lost 6 bases, and 13 bases lay between the germline ends. This chain's CDR3 is CASSLLAGSPGELFF. In DNA form, the CDR3 reads TGTGCCAGCAGCTTACTCGCTGGCAGTCCCGGGGAGCTGTTTTTT.

The CDR3 here is CASSEGQGLKAFF. CDR3 nucleotides: TGTGCCAGCAGTGAGGGACAGGGATTAAAAGCTTTCTTT. The chain has TRBV6-1 and TRBJ1-1, with TRBD1 matching over 9 bases. The germline gives CDR1 MNHNS, CDR2 SASEGT. J gave up 9 bases and V 3 bases, and 5 bases lay outside the gene matches. This CDR3 is built from 13 residues.

Concerning this clone itself: Other DNA sequences in the same sample also yield this CDR3. The chain couples TRBV18 to TRBJ2-3, with unresolved D. Trimming cost V 2 bases and J 3 bases, with 3 bases left between them. This CDR3 is 12 amino acids long. Per the germline V gene, CDR1 is KGHSH and CDR2 is LQKENI. The CDR3 is CASSPYTDTQYF. The DNA of the CDR3 is TGTGCCAGCTCACCATATACAGATACGCAGTATTTT.

This chain links TRBV27 with TRBJ2-7, with 7 bases lining up with TRBD1. Germline CDR1 MNHEY, CDR2 SMNVEV (reference sequence). After removal of 3 bases from V and 3 bases from J, the junction contained 8 bases not matched to a gene. The CDR3 loop spans 15 amino acids. The DNA of the CDR3 is TGTGCCAGCAGTTTCCAAGGGGGCGCCAGCTACGAGCAGTACTTC. This sequence encodes CASSFQGGASYEQYF.

This clone was counted a single time. The CDR3 protein is CASRKLAVISTDTQYF. The CDR3 nucleotides read TGCGCCAGCAGGAAACTAGCGGTAATCAGCACAGATACGCAGTATTTT. The chain is built from TRBV5-1 and TRBJ2-3, with 8 bases aligning to TRBD2. The CDR3 extends over 16 amino acids. Germline-derived CDR1 and CDR2 are SGHRS and YFSETQ. J lost 0 bases, V lost 5 bases, and 8 bases had no gene match.

The chain couples TRBV7-3 to TRBJ1-1; unclear D gene. This CDR3 has 12 amino acids. Trimming left V 3 bases short and J 2 bases short, with 4 bases between. Per the germline V gene, CDR1 is SGHTA and CDR2 is FQGTGA. Here the CDR3 reads CASSFSNTEAFF. CDR3 in DNA: TGTGCCAGCAGCTTCAGTAACACTGAAGCTTTCTTT. The full variable domain, in which reference TRBV7-3 and TRBJ1-1 provide the parts outside the CDR3, is GAGVSQTPSNKVTEKGKYVELRCDPISGHTALYWYRQSLGQGPEFLIYFQGTGAADDSGLPNDRFFAVRPEGSVSTLKIQRTERGDSAVYLCASSFSNTEAFFGQGTRLTVV.

V gene TRBV5-1 combines with J gene TRBJ2-2; D is possibly TRBD2 (5 bases). This CDR3 has 15 residues. Germline CDR1 reads SGHRS; CDR2 reads YFSETQ. V gave up 0 bases and J gave up 3 bases, with 9 bases separating them. CDR3 loop: CASSLGLGDTGELFF. Written as DNA, the CDR3 is TGCGCCAGCAGCTTGGGTCTCGGGGACACCGGGGAGCTGTTTTTT.

The chain joins TRBV12-3 or TRBV12-4 to TRBJ2-1; 10 bases line up with TRBD2. This CDR3 spans 13 amino acids. V trimming: 10 bases; J trimming: 7 bases; junction bases outside the gene matches: 7. The CDR3 DNA reads TGTGCCATCTGGACTAGCGGAGGGAATGAGCAGTTCTTC. It is translated as CAIWTSGGNEQFF.

This clone has a single count. This chain connects TRBV18 to TRBJ1-1, with D perhaps matching TRBD1 (6 bases). Looked up from germline, CDR1 is KGHSH and CDR2 is LQKENI. CDR3 size: 16 residues. V was shortened by 0 bases and J by 1 base, with 12 bases between the two germline ends. The DNA of the CDR3 is TGTGCCAGCTCACCACCTGGTCTGGGGGCGAACACTGAAGCTTTCTTT. It yields the protein CASSPPGLGANTEAFF.

The J gene is TRBJ2-1, the V gene TRBV5-1; 9 bases line up with TRBD1. CDR1 SGHRS and CDR2 YFSETQ come from the germline V gene. The CDR3 covers 17 residues. Trimming cost V 1 base and J 8 bases; bases outside gene matches: 13. CDR3 sequence reads: CASSLNPQGAGIDEQFF. As DNA, the CDR3 is TGCGCCAGCAGCTTGAACCCACAGGGGGCGGGTATCGATGAGCAGTTCTTC.

The chain links TRBV19 to TRBJ1-2; D unclear. The CDR3 has 14 residues. V was pared by 5 bases and J by 4 bases, with 14 bases between. Germline V CDR1 and CDR2: LNHDA, SQIVND (reference sequence). In DNA form, the CDR3 reads TGTGCCAGTAGTCCAGATCCGTATATCTATGGCTACACCTTC. Amino acids: CASSPDPYIYGYTF. The full variable domain, rest sourced from reference TRBV19 and TRBJ1-2, is DGGITQSPKYLFRKEGQNVTLSCEQNLNHDAMYWYRQDPGQGLRLIYYSQIVNDFQKGDIAEGYSVSREKKESFPLTVTSAQKNPTAFYLCASSPDPYIYGYTFGSGTRLTVV.

V usage is TRBV5-1 and J usage is TRBJ1-4; TRBD1 agrees at 7 bases. The CDR3 has 15 residues. Looked up from germline, CDR1 is SGHRS and CDR2 is YFSETQ. With 4 bases clipped from V and 8 bases from J, the junction kept 11 bases outside the gene matches. CDR3 in amino acids: CASSEKGQLGEKLFF. The CDR3 DNA sequence: TGCGCCAGCAGCGAAAAGGGACAGCTAGGGGAAAAACTGTTTTTT. Complete variable domain (other parts from reference TRBV5-1 and TRBJ1-4): KAGVTQTPRYLIKTRGQQVTLSCSPISGHRSVSWYQQTPGQGLQFLFEYFSETQRNKGNFPGRFSGRQFSNSRSEMNVSTLELGDSALYLCASSEKGQLGEKLFFGSGTQLSVL.

CDR3 bases: TGTGCCAGCAATGGGGGGGCAGGGGGCCCTCGGGAAGCTTTCTTT. Translated: CASNGGAGGPREAFF. The V call is TRBV6-5, the J call TRBJ1-1, with 8 bases identical to TRBD1. In germline, CDR1 is MNHEY, CDR2 SVGAGI. The J segment lost 8 bases and the V segment lost 7 bases, leaving 15 bases of the junction unmatched. This CDR3 is 15 amino acids long.

V is TRBV5-1 and J is TRBJ2-1; TRBD2 aligns across 11 bases. The junction had 10 bases not matched to a gene; V was cut back by 4 bases and J by 10 bases. The germline gives CDR1 SGHRS, CDR2 YFSETQ. The CDR3 has 15 amino acids. DNA of the CDR3: TGCGCCAGCAGCCAGGGACTAGCGGCCCCAGAGGAGCAGTTCTTC. Protein: CASSQGLAAPEEQFF.

The chain has TRBV18 and TRBJ2-3, with 8 bases that match TRBD2. In germline, CDR1 is KGHSH, CDR2 LQKENI. This CDR3 is 16 amino acids long. The ends lost 7 bases at V and 0 bases at J; junction bases unmatched: 9. The CDR3 loop reads CASLFFSGASTDTQYF. The CDR3 bases are TGTGCCAGCTTGTTTTTTAGCGGGGCAAGCACAGATACGCAGTATTTT.

CDR3 DNA sequence: TGTGCCAGCGATACCTCCCCGGGAGGGGGTGGTGAAGCTTTCTTT. Translated: CASDTSPGGGGEAFF. The chain employs TRBV7-9 and TRBJ1-1; weak D call: TRBD1 (6 bases). V was pared by 8 bases and J by 7 bases, with 23 bases between. Per the germline V gene, CDR1 is SEHNR and CDR2 is FQNEAQ (reference sequence). The CDR3 length is 15 residues.

This clone turned up a few times. V and J are TRBV7-2 and TRBJ2-7, with a weak D call TRBD1 (6 bases). The CDR3 spans 13 residues. Germline V lookup: CDR1 SGHTA, CDR2 FQGNSA. Deletions cut 4 bases from V and 0 bases from J, with 7 bases between. The CDR3 nucleotides read TGTGCCAGCAGCTGGACAGTCTCCTACGAGCAGTACTTC. It is translated as CASSWTVSYEQYF.

This clone was detected a few times. The chain carries TRBV27 and TRBJ1-1; D not resolved. The germline V gene has CDR1 MNHEY and CDR2 SMNVEV (reference sequence). V was trimmed by 2 bases and J by 4 bases, leaving 11 bases between them. This CDR3 spans 14 amino acids. The CDR3 bases are TGTGCCAGCAGTTTACGGGGTGAGGCCACTGAAGCTTTCTTT. Encoded protein: CASSLRGEATEAFF.

The chain is built from TRBV19 and TRBJ1-5, with 7 positions matching TRBD1. V shed 1 base, J shed 2 bases, and the junction held 8 bases outside the gene matches. Germline V gene sequence: CDR1 LNHDA, CDR2 SQIVND (reference sequence). This CDR3 has 17 amino acids. The CDR3 DNA follows: TGTGCCAGTAGTATAGTAGACAGGGCCCCTCGCAATCAGCCCCAGCATTTT. Translating gives CASSIVDRAPRNQPQHF.